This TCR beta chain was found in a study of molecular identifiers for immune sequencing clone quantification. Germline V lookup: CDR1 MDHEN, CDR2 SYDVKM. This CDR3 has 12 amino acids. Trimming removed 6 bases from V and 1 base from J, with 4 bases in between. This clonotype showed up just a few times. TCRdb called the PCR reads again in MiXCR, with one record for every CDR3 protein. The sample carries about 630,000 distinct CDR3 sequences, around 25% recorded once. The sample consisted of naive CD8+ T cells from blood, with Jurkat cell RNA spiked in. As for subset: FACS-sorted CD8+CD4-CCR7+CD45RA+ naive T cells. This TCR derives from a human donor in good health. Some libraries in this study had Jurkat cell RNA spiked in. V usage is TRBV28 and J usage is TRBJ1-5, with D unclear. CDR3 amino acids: CASRVSNQPQHF. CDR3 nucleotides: TGTGCCAGCAGGGTAAGCAATCAGCCCCAGCATTTT.